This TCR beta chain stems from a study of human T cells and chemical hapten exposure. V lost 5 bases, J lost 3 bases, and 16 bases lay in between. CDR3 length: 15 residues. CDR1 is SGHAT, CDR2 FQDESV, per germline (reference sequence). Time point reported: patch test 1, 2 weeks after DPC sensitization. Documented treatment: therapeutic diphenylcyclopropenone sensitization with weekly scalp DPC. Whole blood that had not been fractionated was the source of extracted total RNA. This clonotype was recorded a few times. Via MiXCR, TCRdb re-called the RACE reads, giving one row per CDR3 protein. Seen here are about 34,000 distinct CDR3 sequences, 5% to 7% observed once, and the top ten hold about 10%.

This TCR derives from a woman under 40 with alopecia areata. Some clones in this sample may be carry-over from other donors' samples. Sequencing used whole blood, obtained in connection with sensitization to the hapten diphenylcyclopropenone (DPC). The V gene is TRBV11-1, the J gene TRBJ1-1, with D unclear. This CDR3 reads CASSPARRFDTEAFF. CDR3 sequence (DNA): TGTGCCAGCAGCCCCGCCAGGAGGTTCGACACTGAAGCTTTCTTT.